A selection of T cell receptor beta chains follows, all from one sample in a study of PD-L1 blockade in urothelial cancer. Using immunoSEQ multiplex PCR, the repertoire was profiled, and TCRdb retains in-frame clones only, with some absent. This sample has under 70,000 clones, with 85% to 90% found just once. Specimen: PBMCs, collected around atezolizumab (anti-PD-L1) treatment. These receptors all stem from a man in his 70s with urothelial cancer. The CDR3 runs from the conserved cysteine through the conserved F or W. The listing skips clone size in some rows; elsewhere it reads once, few, many or a size class.

size: -
V: TRBV2
length: 15
CDR3: CASSGGDRAQETQYF

size: -
V: TRBV5-5
length: 14
CDR3: CASSLLAGGTEAFF

size: -
V: TRBV5-5
length: 16
CDR3: CASSQGQGPPLNIQYF

size: once
V: TRBV7-6
length: 15
CDR3: CASSLAGTGSYEQYF

size: -
V: TRBV27
length: 13
CDR3: CASLREGGNEQFF

size: -
V: TRBV9
length: 15
CDR3: CASSVEINSGNTIYF

size: -
V: TRBV15
length: 18
CDR3: CATSRGWGAGLGTDTQYF

size: -
V: TRBV4-1
length: 15
CDR3: CASSQDVDRNYGYTF

size: -
V: TRBV10-2
length: 14
CDR3: CASSGTGSNYGYTF

size: once
V: TRBV6-5
length: 14
CDR3: CASRPPGNFYGYTF

size: -
V: TRBV28
length: 15
CDR3: CASSSTPAGGETQYF

size: few
V: TRBV7-8
length: 15
CDR3: CASSLRGGTTGELFF

size: -
V: TRBV25-1
length: 16
CDR3: CASSSPPDRADYGYTF

size: -
V: TRBV30
length: 15
CDR3: CAWTRGSGRGETQYF

size: -
V: TRBV2
length: 14
CDR3: CASSEGDSNYGYTF

size: -
V: TRBV18
length: 14
CDR3: CASSLGTRRETQYF

size: -
V: TRBV29-1
length: 15
CDR3: CSVEGLAGATYEQYF

size: -
V: TRBV6-5
length: 14
CDR3: CASSGTGGRETQYF

size: -
V: TRBV5-3
length: 18
CDR3: CARKSEESPRKGGEGYTF

size: -
V: TRBV19
length: 16
CDR3: CASSIGRTGDQETQYF

size: -
V: TRBV19
length: 15
CDR3: CASSGNRGPAGTQYF

size: -
V: TRBV28
length: 16
CDR3: CASSFPGTGGWNEQYF

size: -
V: TRBV6-6
length: 14
CDR3: CASSNTGSNQPQHF

size: -
V: TRBV7-9
length: 19
CDR3: CASSLDFRSAGLSPVQQFF

size: -
V: TRBV11-2
length: 15
CDR3: CASSPSSTETYGYTF

size: -
V: TRBV5-6
length: 14
CDR3: CASSLGTVQETQYF

size: -
V: TRBV2
length: 16
CDR3: CASSEAWTGYNYGYTF

size: -
V: TRBV30
length: 11
CDR3: CAWSHYNEQFF

size: once
V: TRBV5-3
length: 14
CDR3: CARWASGTYNEQFF

size: -
V: TRBV14
length: 19
CDR3: CASSQYPEGWAGGNYGYTF

size: -
V: TRBV5-1
length: 13
CDR3: CASSQDSSYEQYF

size: -
V: TRBV7-9
length: 13
CDR3: CASILPSTDTQYF

size: -
V: TRBV28
length: 21
CDR3: CASRGVGWGFTVKLRTGELFF

size: -
V: TRBV25-1
length: 15
CDR3: CASSGRTGRDGELFF

size: -
V: TRBV7-2
length: 15
CDR3: CASSPRDFSYNEQFF

size: -
V: TRBV2
length: 14
CDR3: CANTPTGMNTEAFF

size: -
V: TRBV5-4
length: 16
CDR3: CASSREGLSTGGELFF

size: -
V: TRBV7-3
length: 15
CDR3: CASSSVGGTANVLTF

size: -
V: TRBV5-4
length: 17
CDR3: CASSLRDRGREGTEAFF

size: few
V: TRBV5-1
length: 17
CDR3: CASSLEAWGGIAGELFF

size: once
V: TRBV10-3
length: 13
CDR3: CAIGQGPSYEQYF

size: -
V: TRBV28
length: 17
CDR3: CASSPYPTGTGSTEAFF

size: -
V: TRBV9
length: 16
CDR3: CASSLTPSGGEEKLFF

size: -
V: TRBV5-1
length: 18
CDR3: CASSLAAGSAIWNTEAFF

size: -
V: TRBV2
length: 14
CDR3: CASSEVNLRSPLHF

size: -
V: TRBV7-2
length: 16
CDR3: CASSLSQGASGNTIYF

size: -
V: TRBV10-3
length: 14
CDR3: CAIRSGDSYNEQFF

size: -
V: TRBV19
length: 11
CDR3: CASSHDGGQHF

size: -
V: TRBV14
length: 15
CDR3: CASSPGTGGYNEQFF

size: -
V: TRBV19
length: 14
CDR3: CASRGREGNNEQFF